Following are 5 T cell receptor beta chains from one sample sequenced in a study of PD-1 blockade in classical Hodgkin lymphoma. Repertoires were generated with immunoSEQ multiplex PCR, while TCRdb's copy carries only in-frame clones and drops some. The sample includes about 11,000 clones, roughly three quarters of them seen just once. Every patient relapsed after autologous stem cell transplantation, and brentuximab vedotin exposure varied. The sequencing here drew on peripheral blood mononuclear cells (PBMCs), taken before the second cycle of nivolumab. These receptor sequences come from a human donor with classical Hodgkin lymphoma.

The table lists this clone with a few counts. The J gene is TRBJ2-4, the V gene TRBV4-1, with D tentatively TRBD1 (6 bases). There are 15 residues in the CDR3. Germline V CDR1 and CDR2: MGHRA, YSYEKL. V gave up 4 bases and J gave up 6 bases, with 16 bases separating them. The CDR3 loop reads CASSPPSTGGNIQYF. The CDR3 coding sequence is TGCGCCAGCAGCCCGCCCTCGACAGGAGGAAACATTCAGTACTTC.

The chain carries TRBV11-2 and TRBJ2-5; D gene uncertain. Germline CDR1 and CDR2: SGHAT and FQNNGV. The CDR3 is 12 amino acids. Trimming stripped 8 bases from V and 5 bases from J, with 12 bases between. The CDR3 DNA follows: TGTGCCAGCGACCCGGGTGGGGAGACCCAGTACTTC. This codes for CASDPGGETQYF.

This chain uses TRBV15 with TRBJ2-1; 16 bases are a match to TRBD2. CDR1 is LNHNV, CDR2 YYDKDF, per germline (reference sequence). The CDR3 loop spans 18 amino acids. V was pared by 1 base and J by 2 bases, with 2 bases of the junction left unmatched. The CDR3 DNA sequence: TGTGCCACCAGCAGAGGGGGACTAGCGGGAGGGCCCTACAATGAGCAGTTCTTC. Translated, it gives CATSRGGLAGGPYNEQFF. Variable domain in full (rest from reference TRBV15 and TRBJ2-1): DAMVIQNPRYQVTQFGKPVTLSCSQTLNHNVMYWYQQKSSQAPKLLFHYYDKDFNNEADTPDNFQSRRPNTSFCFLDIRSPGLGDTAMYLCATSRGGLAGGPYNEQFFGPGTRLTVL.

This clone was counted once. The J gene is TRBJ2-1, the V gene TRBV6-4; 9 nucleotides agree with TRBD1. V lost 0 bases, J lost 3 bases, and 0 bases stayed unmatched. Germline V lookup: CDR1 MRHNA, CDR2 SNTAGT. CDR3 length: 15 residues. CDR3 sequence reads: CASSDSTGGYNEQFF. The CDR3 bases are TGTGCCAGCAGTGACTCGACAGGGGGCTACAATGAGCAGTTCTTC.

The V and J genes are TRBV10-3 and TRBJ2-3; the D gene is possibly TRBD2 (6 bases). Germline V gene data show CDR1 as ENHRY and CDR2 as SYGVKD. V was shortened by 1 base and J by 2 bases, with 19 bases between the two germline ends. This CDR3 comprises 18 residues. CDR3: CAISEFLGTGSYTDTQYF. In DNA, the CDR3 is TGTGCCATCAGTGAGTTCCTAGGTACCGGGAGTTACACAGATACGCAGTATTTT.